The 16 T cell receptor beta chains listed next were all sequenced from one sample in a study of cytomegalovirus exposure and HLA in healthy donors. PCR employed 60 Vbeta and 13 Jbeta primers. Profiling relied on immunoSEQ multiplex PCR, and the TCRdb table lists in-frame clones only, not all of them. The data contain 100,000 to 150,000 clones, roughly 84% of them singletons. The sequencing input was PBMCs. The receptors originated from a man aged 45-65 years in good health and CMV-seronegative.

A few counts support this clone. J is TRBJ2-7 and V is TRBV9; TRBD1 agrees at 9 bases. Trimming at V came to 4 bases and at J to 0 bases, leaving 5 bases not matched to a gene. Germline CDR1 is SGDLS and CDR2 is YYNGEE. There are 15 residues in the CDR3. CDR3 bases: TGTGCCAGCAGCCCAGGGACAGGGAGCTCCTACGAGCAGTACTTC. Translating gives CASSPGTGSSYEQYF.

V usage is TRBV7-9 and J usage is TRBJ1-1; TRBD1 aligns across 7 bases. V was pared by 3 bases and J by 0 bases, with 4 bases of the junction left unmatched. CDR1 SEHNR and CDR2 FQNEAQ come from the germline V gene (reference sequence). The CDR3 consists of 15 residues. The CDR3 here is CASSLRQGVNTEAFF. The CDR3 bases are TGTGCCAGCAGCTTGCGACAGGGTGTGAACACTGAAGCTTTCTTT.

The V gene is TRBV19, the J gene TRBJ1-5; D remains ambiguous. CDR1 is LNHDA, CDR2 SQIVND, per germline (reference sequence). V lost 6 bases to trimming and J lost 12 bases, with 18 bases between them. The CDR3 has 13 amino acids. In nucleotides, the CDR3 is TGTGCCAGTAGATCCCGGACGGACTGGAACCAGCATTTT. The encoded protein is CASRSRTDWNQHF.

This chain connects TRBV6-1 to TRBJ2-5; TRBD1 is a possible D gene (6 bases). TRBJ2-7 explains the end of the DNA better; the J call may be wrong. Germline values: CDR1 MNHNS, CDR2 SASEGT. This CDR3 is 13 amino acids long. The CDR3 sequence is CASSAGQLYEQYF. The CDR3 DNA is TGTGCCAGCAGTGCTGGACAGCTCTACGAGCAGTACTTC.

This clone has a single count. The genes are TRBV5-1 and TRBJ2-5; D remains ambiguous. V lost 0 bases, J lost 5 bases, and 14 bases lay in between. The CDR3 is 15 amino acids. Germline assignment: CDR1 SGHRS and CDR2 YFSETQ. The chain's CDR3 is CASSLGSGRVETQYF. The DNA of the CDR3 is TGCGCCAGCAGCTTGGGTTCTGGCCGGGTTGAGACCCAGTACTTC.

The rearrangement joins TRBV11-2 to TRBJ2-7; 12 positions match TRBD2. The CDR3 runs 15 residues. The germline gives CDR1 SGHAT, CDR2 FQNNGV. V dropped 5 bases and J dropped 3; count of bases not matched to a gene: 5. Here the CDR3 DNA reads TGTGCCAGCAGCAGGGGACTAGCGGGTTTCTACGAGCAGTACTTC. Protein product: CASSRGLAGFYEQYF.

The V call is TRBV29-1, the J call TRBJ2-7; weak D call: TRBD1 (5 bases). V lost 7 bases to trimming and J lost 7 bases, with 17 bases between them. The germline V gene encodes CDR1 SQVTM and CDR2 ANQGSEA. This CDR3 is built from 12 residues. In nucleotides, the CDR3 is TGCAGCGGGGGCGGTCTAGAGGAGGAGCAGTACTTC. Translated: CSGGGLEEEQYF.

The chain employs TRBV9 and TRBJ2-3, with TRBD2 identical over 9 bases. The CDR3 loop spans 14 amino acids. With V trimmed by 3 bases and J by 4 bases, 3 bases remained unmatched. Germline V gene data show CDR1 as SGDLS and CDR2 as YYNGEE. Here the CDR3 reads CASSAGLAPDTQYF. The CDR3 region has the DNA TGTGCCAGCAGCGCTGGACTAGCGCCAGATACGCAGTATTTT.

The V call is TRBV2, the J call TRBJ2-2, with TRBD1 as a possible D gene (5 bases). Germline V lookup: CDR1 SNHLY, CDR2 FYNNEI. Trimming pared 1 base from V and 4 bases from J, leaving 13 bases between. This CDR3 is 16 amino acids long. In DNA, the CDR3 is TGTGCCAGCAGTGAAGGATTCCCAGGGCGCACCGGGGAGCTGTTTTTT. Its translation is CASSEGFPGRTGELFF.

This clone occurred once. The J gene is TRBJ1-2, the V gene TRBV6-5; no clear D. The CDR3 has 15 amino acids. Trimming pared 8 bases from V and 5 bases from J, leaving 21 bases between. Germline CDR1 and CDR2: MNHEY and SVGAGI. Here the CDR3 reads CASAGQPSGRYGYTF. In DNA, the CDR3 is TGTGCCAGCGCTGGGCAGCCGAGTGGGAGGTATGGCTACACCTTC.

This chain joins TRBV6-6 and TRBJ2-7; a possible D gene is TRBD1 (6 bases). V was clipped by 6 bases and J by 6 bases, with 12 bases between them. CDR1 and CDR2 (germline): MNHNY, SVGAGI (reference sequence). The CDR3 covers 12 residues. CDR3 sequence reads: CASSPGTREQYF. CDR3 nucleotides: TGTGCCAGCAGCCCCGGGACACGCGAGCAGTACTTC.

This chain uses TRBV6-6 with TRBJ2-7, with TRBD1 as a possible D gene (6 bases). Trimming cost V 2 bases and J 3 bases, with 11 bases left between them. CDR1 is MNHNY and CDR2 is SVGAGI in the germline V gene (reference sequence). The CDR3 consists of 14 residues. CDR3 loop: CASSYGGRGYEQYF. DNA of the CDR3: TGTGCCAGCAGTTACGGCGGCAGGGGCTACGAGCAGTACTTC.

The CDR3 DNA reads TGTGCCAGTAGTCCGCTACGAGGTGTCTACGAGCAGTACTTC. Translated, it gives CASSPLRGVYEQYF. V and J are TRBV19 and TRBJ2-7; D remains ambiguous. Germline CDR1 LNHDA, CDR2 SQIVND (reference sequence). CDR3 length: 14 amino acids. V was shortened by 5 bases and J by 3 bases, with 14 bases between the two germline ends. The complete variable domain, with remaining parts taken from reference TRBV19 and TRBJ2-7, reads DGGITQSPKYLFRKEGQNVTLSCEQNLNHDAMYWYRQDPGQGLRLIYYSQIVNDFQKGDIAEGYSVSREKKESFPLTVTSAQKNPTAFYLCASSPLRGVYEQYFGPGTRLTVT.

The chain employs TRBV4-1 and TRBJ1-5; D not certain. V dropped 1 base and J dropped 0 bases, with 13 bases sitting between them. The CDR3 is 17 residues long. CDR1 is MGHRA and CDR2 is YSYEKL in the germline V gene. The CDR3 nucleotides are TGCGCCAGCAGCCAAGGGGTCGGGAAGATTAGCAATCAGCCCCAGCATTTT. Amino acids: CASSQGVGKISNQPQHF.

The chain is built from TRBV6-5 and TRBJ1-2, with D possibly TRBD1 on 6 matching bases. The germline V gene has CDR1 MNHEY and CDR2 SVGAGI. This CDR3 contains 14 residues. Trimming stripped 5 bases from V and 4 bases from J, with 14 bases between. The CDR3: CASSTGQGFYGYTF. The DNA of the CDR3 is TGTGCCAGCAGTACGGGGCAGGGGTTCTATGGCTACACCTTC.

This chain uses TRBV5-6 with TRBJ2-5, with D tentatively TRBD1 (6 bases). CDR1 and CDR2 from the germline V gene are SGHDT and YYEEEE. V was trimmed by 2 bases and J by 5 bases, leaving 19 bases between them. The CDR3 is made up of 16 amino acids. The CDR3 reads CASSFGDTAGFETQYF. CDR3 nucleotides: TGTGCCAGCAGCTTCGGGGACACCGCCGGGTTTGAGACCCAGTACTTC.